These 20 T cell receptor beta chains share one sample of origin, sequenced in a study of T cell repertoires in cytomegalovirus infection. No cognate antigen is known for these TCRs. MiXCR was run by TCRdb on the reads, yielding one entry per CDR3 protein. The sample lists approximately 990,000 distinct CDR3 sequences; around 32% were seen once. Sequencing used cultured CD8+ T cells from PBMCs, obtained from culture after CMV antigen stimulation. These receptors came from a human donor in good health (CMV status not recorded). Some clones in this sample may be carry-over from other donors' samples.

To note about this clonotype: The limits of the CDR3 on the DNA are not certain, so only TCRdb's listed CDR3 is given. The chain recombines TRBV7-5 with TRBJ2-1; TRBD1, as called in the table, went unchecked against the DNA. TRBV7-5 is designated a pseudogene. The CDR3 is 22 residues long, ends included. The CDR3 protein is CISVSEARDRSPGQGGYNEQFF.

The chain has TRBV29-1 and TRBJ2-7, with D perhaps TRBD1 (6 bases). This CDR3 comprises 18 residues. Germline V gives CDR1 SQVTM, CDR2 ANQGSEA. V shed 1 base and J shed 2 bases, with 24 bases lying between them. CDR3 DNA sequence: TGCAGCGTTGAAGTTCGCCCCGGGACACCCAACTCCGCCTACGAGCAGTACTTC. Protein sequence: CSVEVRPGTPNSAYEQYF.

V usage is TRBV19 and J usage is TRBJ1-6, with D possibly being TRBD1 (5 bases). The length of the CDR3 is 14 residues. Germline CDR1 LNHDA, CDR2 SQIVND (reference sequence). V was shortened by 5 bases and J by 8 bases, with 13 bases between the two germline ends. The CDR3 nucleotides read TGTGCCAGTAGTCCACAGGCGGGAGATTCACCCCTCCACTTT. This codes for CASSPQAGDSPLHF.

This clonotype turned up a few times. The gene calls are TRBV29-1 and TRBJ2-3; D is unresolved. V shed 3 bases and J shed 0 bases, with 10 bases lying between them. The CDR3 has 14 amino acids. Looked up from germline, CDR1 is SQVTM and CDR2 is ANQGSEA. The CDR3 coding sequence is TGCAGCGTTGATTTACTTACTAGCACAGATACGCAGTATTTT. Protein product: CSVDLLTSTDTQYF.

In DNA form, the CDR3 reads TGTGCCAGCAGTTACACGGGATGGGCTGAAGCTTTCTTT. It codes for CASSYTGWAEAFF. The gene calls are TRBV6-2 or TRBV6-3 and TRBJ1-1; the D is unclear. This CDR3 spans 13 amino acids. Looked up from germline, CDR1 is MNHEY and CDR2 is SVGEGT. Trimming cost V 2 bases and J 6 bases, with 10 bases left between them.

The chain recombines TRBV7-9 with TRBJ1-5, with a tentative D call TRBD1 (5 bases). The V gene's germline CDR1 is SEHNR and CDR2 FQNEAQ (reference sequence). The length of the CDR3 is 18 residues. V gave up 5 bases and J gave up 0 bases, with 20 bases separating them. CDR3 protein: CASSGGVGSAYSNQPQHF. CDR3 bases: TGTGCCAGCAGCGGGGGTGTGGGATCGGCATATAGCAATCAGCCCCAGCATTTT.

This clonotype was counted only a few times. The chain joins TRBV6-1 to TRBJ2-1; TRBD2 aligns across 8 bases. The CDR3 length is 11 residues. The germline CDR1 and CDR2 sequences are MNHNS and SASEGT. V shed 8 bases and J 15 bases; nucleotides not matched to a gene: 9. This CDR3 reads CASVAGPRMFF. CDR3 bases: TGTGCCAGCGTAGCGGGGCCTCGGATGTTCTTC.

The chain links TRBV6-1 to TRBJ2-1; D gene unclear. Deletions cut 7 bases from V and 10 bases from J, with 14 bases between. Germline values: CDR1 MNHNS, CDR2 SASEGT. This CDR3 has 12 residues. This chain's CDR3 is CASTSTWSEQFF. CDR3 DNA sequence: TGTGCCAGCACCTCAACCTGGAGCGAGCAGTTCTTC.

This clonotype was recorded a few times. The V call is TRBV19, the J call TRBJ1-1; D is unresolved. Germline-derived CDR1 and CDR2 are LNHDA and SQIVND (reference sequence). The CDR3 is made up of 15 amino acids. Trimming removed 3 bases at V and 4 bases at J, with 15 bases between. In nucleotides, the CDR3 is TGTGCCAGTAGTATGGAGGCCCTGGGTATCACTGAAGCTTTCTTT. This codes for CASSMEALGITEAFF. Using reference TRBV19 and TRBJ1-1 for the parts outside the CDR3, the full variable domain is DGGITQSPKYLFRKEGQNVTLSCEQNLNHDAMYWYRQDPGQGLRLIYYSQIVNDFQKGDIAEGYSVSREKKESFPLTVTSAQKNPTAFYLCASSMEALGITEAFFGQGTRLTVV.

This clonotype was observed at least ten times. This chain joins TRBV11-3 and TRBJ1-5, with TRBD1 identical over 8 bases. CDR1 is SGHNT and CDR2 is YENEEA in the germline V gene. This CDR3 is built from 18 residues. V was pared by 0 bases and J by 7 bases, with 14 bases of the junction left unmatched. The CDR3 DNA reads TGTGCCAGCAGCTTAGAGGAGACAGGGGCCGCAGGCGTACAGCCCCAGCATTTT. The encoded protein is CASSLEETGAAGVQPQHF.

This clonotype was recorded at least ten times. The genes are TRBV7-4 and TRBJ2-5; perhaps TRBD1 as D (6 bases). CDR1 is SGHVT, CDR2 SQSDAQ, per germline. V lost 5 bases, J lost 5 bases, and 9 bases lay in between. The CDR3 covers 12 residues. CDR3: CASSRGTETQYF. As DNA, the CDR3 is TGTGCCAGCAGCAGGGGGACGGAGACCCAGTACTTC.

This clonotype appeared a few times. This chain links TRBV5-1 with TRBJ1-1; D not certain. The germline gives CDR1 SGHRS, CDR2 YFSETQ. The V and J ends lost 1 base and 7 bases respectively, with 11 bases between them. The length of the CDR3 is 13 residues. Written as DNA, the CDR3 is TGCGCCAGCAGCTTGTCGACGGGCAATGAAGCTTTCTTT. This gives the protein CASSLSTGNEAFF.

This clonotype was observed a few times. The chain uses TRBV6-6 and TRBJ2-1; 10 bases are a match to TRBD2. Germline V gives CDR1 MNHNY, CDR2 SVGAGI (reference sequence). There are 19 residues in the CDR3. V lost 0 bases, J lost 0 bases, and 8 bases stayed unmatched. The CDR3 loop reads CASSYSSGGVTTSYNEQFF. DNA for the CDR3: TGTGCCAGCAGTTACTCCAGCGGGGGGGTTACGACCTCCTACAATGAGCAGTTCTTC.

This chain links TRBV6-5 with TRBJ2-3; D is possibly TRBD1 (5 bases). Germline V gene sequence: CDR1 MNHEY, CDR2 SVGAGI. The CDR3 runs to 14 residues. Trimming left V 2 bases short and J 4 bases short, with 10 bases between. DNA for the CDR3: TGTGCCAGCAGTTACGAGCAGGGCCCAGATACGCAGTATTTT. Translation: CASSYEQGPDTQYF.

About this clonotype: Being one base from a much bigger clone, this may be a read error. The CDR3 DNA is TGTGCCAGCAGTTACCGACAGTACGCGATTGAAGCTTTCTTT. Its protein product is CASSYRQYAIEAFF. V usage is TRBV6-2 or TRBV6-3 and J usage is TRBJ1-1, with D perhaps TRBD1 (5 bases). From germline, CDR1 is MNHEY and CDR2 SVGEGT. The ends were cut back, 2 bases at V and 7 bases at J, with 14 bases in the middle. The CDR3 is made up of 14 amino acids.

CDR3 residues: CASSRAGTEIGELFF. Here the CDR3 DNA reads TGTGCCAGCAGTCGGGCAGGGACGGAAATCGGGGAGCTGTTTTTT. The chain combines TRBV6-6 with TRBJ2-2, with D perhaps matching TRBD1 or TRBD2 (5 bases each). The length of the CDR3 is 15 residues. Between the trimmed V and J ends, which lost 5 bases and 7 bases, there was a span of 17 bases. Germline loops: CDR1 MNHNY, CDR2 SVGAGI (reference sequence).

At least ten counts were recorded for this clonotype. The rearrangement uses TRBV7-2 and TRBJ2-1; no clear D gene. The CDR3 consists of 16 residues. Germline V gene sequence: CDR1 SGHTA, CDR2 FQGNSA. V was clipped by 5 bases and J by 0 bases, with 14 bases between them. CDR3: CASSPTGTSSYNEQFF. In DNA, the CDR3 is TGTGCCAGCAGCCCAACTGGAACAAGCTCCTACAATGAGCAGTTCTTC.

This clonotype appeared many times. The genes are TRBV6-5 and TRBJ1-3; D ambiguous. Germline CDR1 is MNHEY and CDR2 is SVGAGI. V lost 8 bases and J 0 bases, leaving 11 bases between the germline ends. This CDR3 comprises 14 residues. The CDR3 is CASSAGSSGNTIYF. As DNA, the CDR3 is TGTGCCAGCTCCGCTGGGAGCTCTGGAAACACCATATATTTT.

This clonotype has a handful of counts. This CDR3 is CASSRDPGSTDTQYF. As DNA, the CDR3 is TGTGCCAGCAGCAGAGACCCCGGTAGCACAGATACGCAGTATTTT. The chain uses TRBV7-6 and TRBJ2-3; no definite D call. In germline, CDR1 is SGHVS, CDR2 FNYEAQ. Between the trimmed V and J ends, which lost 5 bases and 0 bases, there was a span of 12 bases. The CDR3 totals 15 residues.

This sequence joins TRBV5-4 and TRBJ2-3; D unresolved. The CDR3 contains 13 residues. Germline V gene sequence: CDR1 SGHNT, CDR2 YYREEE (reference sequence). Trimming removed 0 bases at V and 2 bases at J, with 4 bases between. The CDR3 region is CASSLVITDTQYF. For the CDR3, the DNA is TGTGCCAGCAGCTTGGTGATCACAGATACGCAGTATTTT.